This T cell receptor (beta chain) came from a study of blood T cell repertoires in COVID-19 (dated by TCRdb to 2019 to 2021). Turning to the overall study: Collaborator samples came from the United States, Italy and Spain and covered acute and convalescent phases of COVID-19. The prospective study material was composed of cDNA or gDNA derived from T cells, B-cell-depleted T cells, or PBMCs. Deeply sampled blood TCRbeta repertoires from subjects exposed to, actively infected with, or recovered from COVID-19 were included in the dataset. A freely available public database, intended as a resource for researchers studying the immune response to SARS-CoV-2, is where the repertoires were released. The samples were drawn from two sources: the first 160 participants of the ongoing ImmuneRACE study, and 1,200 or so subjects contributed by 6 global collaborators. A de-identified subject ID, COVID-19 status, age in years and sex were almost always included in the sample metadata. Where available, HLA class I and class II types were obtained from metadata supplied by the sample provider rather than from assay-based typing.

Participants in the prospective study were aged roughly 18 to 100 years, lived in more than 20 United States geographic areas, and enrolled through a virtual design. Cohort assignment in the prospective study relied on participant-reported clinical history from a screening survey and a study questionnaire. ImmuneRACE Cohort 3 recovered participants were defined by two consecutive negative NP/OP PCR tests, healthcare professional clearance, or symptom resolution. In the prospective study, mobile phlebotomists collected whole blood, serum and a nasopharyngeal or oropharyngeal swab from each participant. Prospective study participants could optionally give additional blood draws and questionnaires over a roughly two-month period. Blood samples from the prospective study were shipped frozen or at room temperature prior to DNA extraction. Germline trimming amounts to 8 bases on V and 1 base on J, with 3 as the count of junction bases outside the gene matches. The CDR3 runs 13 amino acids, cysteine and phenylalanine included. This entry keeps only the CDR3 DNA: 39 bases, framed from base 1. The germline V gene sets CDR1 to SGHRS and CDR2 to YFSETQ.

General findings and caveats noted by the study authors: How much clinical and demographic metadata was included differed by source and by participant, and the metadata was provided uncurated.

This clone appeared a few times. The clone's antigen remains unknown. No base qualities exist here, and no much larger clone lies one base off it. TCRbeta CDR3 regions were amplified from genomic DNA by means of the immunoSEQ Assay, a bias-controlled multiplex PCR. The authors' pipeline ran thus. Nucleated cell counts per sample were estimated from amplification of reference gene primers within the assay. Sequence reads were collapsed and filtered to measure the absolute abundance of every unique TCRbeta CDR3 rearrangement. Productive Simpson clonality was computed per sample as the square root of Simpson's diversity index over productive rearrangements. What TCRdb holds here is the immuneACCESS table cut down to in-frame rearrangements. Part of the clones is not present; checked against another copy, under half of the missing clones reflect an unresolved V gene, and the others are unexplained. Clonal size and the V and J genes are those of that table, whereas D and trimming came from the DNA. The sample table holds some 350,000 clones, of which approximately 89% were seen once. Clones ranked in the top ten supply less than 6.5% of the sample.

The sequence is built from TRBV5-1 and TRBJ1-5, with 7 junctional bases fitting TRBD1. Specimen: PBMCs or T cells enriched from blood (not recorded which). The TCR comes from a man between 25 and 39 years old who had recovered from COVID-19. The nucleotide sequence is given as TGCGCCAGAGGGGGCGAGAGCAATCAGCCCCAGCATTTT. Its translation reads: CARGGESNQPQHF.